This record looks at one T cell receptor beta chain sequence and its context. The antigen is unknown. TCRdb keeps only in-frame clones here, not all; method: immunoSEQ multiplex PCR. The sample shows some 14,000 clones, around 94% of them seen only once. The record originates from a study of T cell clonotyping in hematopoietic cell transplantation. General study findings and limits: No sorting was done, leaving CD4 and CD8 contributions mixed.

This sequence was found in a male patient aged 60 to 75 who had an allogeneic stem cell transplant from an unrelated donor, so the T cells may come from the graft donor. Some clones in this sample may be carry-over from other donors' samples. Source: PBMCs, taken 30 days after allogeneic stem cell transplant.

The CDR3 region has the DNA TGTGCCAGCAGCTTTCGCTTGACAGGGCGGCCCGGGGAGCTGTTTTTT. This translates into CASSFRLTGRPGELFF. This sequence joins TRBV13 and TRBJ2-2; TRBD1 aligns across 7 bases. Trimming at V came to 3 bases and at J to 6 bases, leaving 10 bases not matched to a gene. Germline V gives CDR1 PRHDT, CDR2 FYEKMQ (reference sequence). The CDR3 is made up of 16 amino acids.